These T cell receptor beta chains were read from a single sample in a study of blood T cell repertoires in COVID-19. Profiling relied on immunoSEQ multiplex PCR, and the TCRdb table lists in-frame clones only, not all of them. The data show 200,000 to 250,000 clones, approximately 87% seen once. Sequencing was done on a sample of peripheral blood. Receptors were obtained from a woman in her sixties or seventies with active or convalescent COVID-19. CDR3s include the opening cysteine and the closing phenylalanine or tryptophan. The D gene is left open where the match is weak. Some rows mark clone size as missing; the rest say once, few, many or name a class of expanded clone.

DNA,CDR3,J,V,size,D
TGTGCCAGCAGCGTAGGGGTGGGAGGCCCACAAGAGACCCAGTACTTC,CASSVGVGGPQETQYF,TRBJ2-5,TRBV9,NA,NA
TGTGCCAGCAGCCCGAGAGGACAGGGCCAAGAGACCCAGTACTTC,CASSPRGQGQETQYF,TRBJ2-5,TRBV11-2,NA,TRBD1
TGTGCCAGCTCACCGTCGGGGAATCAGCCCCAGCATTTT,CASSPSGNQPQHF,TRBJ1-5,TRBV18,NA,NA
TGCGCCAGCAGCTGGGGCCCCGGAGCGGGAACTTCTTCGGAGCTGTTTTTT,CASSWGPGAGTSSELFF,TRBJ2-2,TRBV5-1,NA,TRBD2
TGCGCCAGCAGCTTAGGACAGGGTATGCAAGACAATGAGCAGTTCTTC,CASSLGQGMQDNEQFF,TRBJ2-1,TRBV5-1,NA,TRBD1
TGTGCCATCAGTGAGGGGGCGGGGACTGAAGCTTTCTTT,CAISEGAGTEAFF,TRBJ1-1,TRBV10-3,NA,NA
TGTGCCAGCAGTTCCCGATACAGGGGGCGTCAAGAGACCCAGTACTTC,CASSSRYRGRQETQYF,TRBJ2-5,TRBV28,NA,TRBD1
TGTGCCAGCAGCTCCCCTCTTGCCAGGATCGCTTTCTTT,CASSSPLARIAFF,TRBJ1-1,TRBV7-9,NA,NA
TGTGCCAGCAGTTCGGTGTGGCAGGGGAACACTGAAGCTTTCTTT,CASSSVWQGNTEAFF,TRBJ1-1,TRBV28,NA,NA
TGTGCCAGCAGCGAGGACGCGGGAAACGAGCAGTACTTC,CASSEDAGNEQYF,TRBJ2-7,TRBV9,NA,NA
TGTGCCACCAGCAGCCTACCCGGGGATGAGCAGTTCTTC,CATSSLPGDEQFF,TRBJ2-1,TRBV15,NA,NA
TGTGCCAGCAGCAAGGAGGGACTCGATAACTATGGCTACACCTTC,CASSKEGLDNYGYTF,TRBJ1-2,TRBV21-1,NA,NA
TGTGCCAGTAGTAAACGGACAGGGCTCAATCAGCCCCAGCATTTT,CASSKRTGLNQPQHF,TRBJ1-5,TRBV19,NA,TRBD1
TGCGCCAGCAGCTTGCAGGGCGGGAGGGGCCTGCTGAGCTCCTACAATGAGCAGTTCTTC,CASSLQGGRGLLSSYNEQFF,TRBJ2-1,TRBV5-1,NA,TRBD2
TGTGCCAGCAGCCCCTGGACAGGGATCGATGGCTACACCTTC,CASSPWTGIDGYTF,TRBJ1-2,TRBV5-5,NA,TRBD1
TGTGCCATCAGTGAGACAGGGGGCGTCTACGAGCAGTACTTC,CAISETGGVYEQYF,TRBJ2-7,TRBV10-3,once,TRBD1
TGTGCCAGCAGTCCGGGGGGGCACTATGGCTACACCTTC,CASSPGGHYGYTF,TRBJ1-2,TRBV28,NA,NA
TGTGCCAGCCATAGCCAAGGGGTTGGGGAAAAACTGTTTTTT,CASHSQGVGEKLFF,TRBJ1-4,TRBV2,NA,NA
TGTGCCAGCAGCTTTGGACAGACCGTTGGGAATGAAAAACTGTTTTTT,CASSFGQTVGNEKLFF,TRBJ1-4,TRBV7-9,NA,NA
TGTGCCTGGAAGTCTTGGGACAGGGTCACCGAGACCCTCCACTTT,CAWKSWDRVTETLHF,TRBJ1-6,TRBV30,NA,TRBD1
TGTGCCAGTAGTATCTTTGGGGACTCCTCTGGAAACACCATATATTTT,CASSIFGDSSGNTIYF,TRBJ1-3,TRBV19,NA,NA
TGTGCCAGCCGCGAGCGGGGGGGCCGGGGCAATGAGCAGTTCTTC,CASRERGGRGNEQFF,TRBJ2-1,TRBV19,NA,TRBD2
TGTGCCAGCAGCAGGGGGGACAGGATGGTAGATACGCAGTATTTT,CASSRGDRMVDTQYF,TRBJ2-3,TRBV9,few,TRBD1
TGTGCCAGCAGCTTAGTGGCCGGGACAGGGGGGACCGGGGAGCTGTTTTTT,CASSLVAGTGGTGELFF,TRBJ2-2,TRBV7-7,NA,TRBD1
TGTGCCAGCAACAGACTAGCGGGAGGGTGGGAGACCCAGTACTTC,CASNRLAGGWETQYF,TRBJ2-5,TRBV6-5,NA,TRBD2
TGTGCCAGCAGTTACGGTGGGGCTCAGGCCCAGCATTTT,CASSYGGAQAQHF,TRBJ1-5,TRBV6-6,NA,NA
TGTGCCAGCAGTGAGGGACTAGAGGCAGATACGCAGTATTTT,CASSEGLEADTQYF,TRBJ2-3,TRBV2,once,TRBD2
TGCGCCAGCAGCTTTTCTTTCTATGAGCAGTTCTTC,CASSFSFYEQFF,TRBJ2-1,TRBV5-1,NA,NA
TGTGCCAGCAGTGAAGTTTACGGGGAAAAACTGTTTTTT,CASSEVYGEKLFF,TRBJ1-4,TRBV6-1,NA,NA
TGTGCCAGCAGCTTAGATTCGAGCTCCTACAATGAGCAGTTCTTC,CASSLDSSSYNEQFF,TRBJ2-1,TRBV7-3,few,NA
TGTGCCAGCAGTGAATGGTCACAGGTTTACAATGAGCAGTTCTTC,CASSEWSQVYNEQFF,TRBJ2-1,TRBV6-1,once,NA
TGTGCCAGCAGCTCCGACAGGGGGATGGGACCCCTCCACTTT,CASSSDRGMGPLHF,TRBJ1-6,TRBV9,few,TRBD1
TGTGCCAGCTCACCACCTGGGACAGCTATGAACACTGAAGCTTTCTTT,CASSPPGTAMNTEAFF,TRBJ1-1,TRBV18,NA,TRBD1